The 2 T cell receptor beta chains given below trace back to one sample, sequenced in a study of breast tumors, draining lymph nodes, adjacent tissues. TCRdb fed the multiplex PCR reads into MiXCR, producing one record per CDR3 protein. The sample has 75,000 to 100,000 distinct CDR3 sequences, under 25% seen once. Samples came from axillary lymph nodes draining the breast cancer. The material sequenced was axillary lymph node tissue. All receptors derive from a female donor with breast cancer. Some clones in this sample may be carry-over from other donors' samples.

This clonotype appeared many times. This rearrangement joins TRBV12-3 or TRBV12-4 to TRBJ1-3; D is unclear. Trimming left V 5 bases short and J 4 bases short, with 6 bases between. The CDR3 sequence is 12 residues long. The CDR3 region is CASSPGGNTIYF. The DNA of the CDR3 is TGTGCCAGCAGTCCTGGGGGAAACACCATATATTTT.

Notes on this clonotype: A much bigger clone sits one base away, suggesting this may be a read error. This chain connects TRBV29-1 to TRBJ2-2, with 7 nucleotides matching TRBD1. Germline CDR1 and CDR2: SQVTM and ANQGSEA. The CDR3 is 15 residues long. J was trimmed by 3 bases and V by 6 bases; bases with no gene match: 10. CDR3 in DNA: TGCAGCGTGGCAACCGGGACAGTCGACACCGGGGAGCTGTTTTTT. It specifies CSVATGTVDTGELFF.